Shown below are 15 T cell receptor beta chains from a single sample sequenced in a study of TIL therapy for anti-PD-1-resistant metastatic lung cancer. As for time point: pre-treatment sample, taken before nivolumab and TIL therapy. Sequencing used immunoSEQ v3. Libraries were prepared by immunoSEQ multiplex PCR; TCRdb keeps only in-frame clonotypes and omits some of them. This repertoire shows 54,000 or so clones, roughly 91% found once; its top ten account for 2.6%. The sample was blood, taken at baseline. The receptor set was obtained from a person aged 30 to 80 with non-small cell lung cancer.

The J gene is TRBJ2-7, the V gene TRBV3-1 (or the pseudogene TRBV3-2); no clear D. Germline V lookup: CDR1 LGHDT, CDR2 YNNKEL (reference sequence). This CDR3 contains 11 residues. The V and J ends lost 0 bases and 3 bases respectively, with 0 bases between them. CDR3 sequence: CASSQDYEQYF. CDR3 in DNA: TGTGCCAGCAGCCAAGACTACGAGCAGTACTTC.

The chain joins TRBV6-5 to TRBJ1-1; D is unclear. Germline-derived CDR1 and CDR2 are MNHEY and SVGAGI. V was trimmed by 5 bases and J by 9 bases, leaving 16 bases between them. This CDR3 is built from 13 residues. CDR3 bases: TGTGCCAGCAGTCGGCAGCGAACGACCCAAGCTTTCTTT. Translated, it gives CASSRQRTTQAFF.

This clone was counted a few times. The V and J genes are TRBV5-6 and TRBJ1-3; D remains unclear. Trimming left V 4 bases short and J 0 bases short, with 11 bases between. CDR1 SGHDT and CDR2 YYEEEE come from the germline V gene. The CDR3 extends over 15 amino acids. For the CDR3, the DNA is TGTGCCAGCAGCCATAGGGTGATCTCTGGAAACACCATATATTTT. This codes for CASSHRVISGNTIYF.

The genes are TRBV5-1 and TRBJ2-1; D is possibly TRBD1 or TRBD2 (6 bases each). The CDR3 spans 17 residues. Germline V gives CDR1 SGHRS, CDR2 YFSETQ. Trimming took off 2 bases at V and 8 bases at J, with 23 bases between the two ends. CDR3 nucleotide sequence: TGCGCCAGCAGCTTCACGTTAATAGGAGGGGGGATAGATGAGCAGTTCTTC. Translating gives CASSFTLIGGGIDEQFF.

In its sample, this clone was seen a few times. The rearrangement links TRBV6-5 to TRBJ1-6, with D perhaps TRBD1 (6 bases). The germline gives CDR1 MNHEY, CDR2 SVGAGI. The V gene lost 4 bases and the J gene lost 6 bases, with 16 bases spanning the gap. The CDR3 spans 16 residues. The CDR3 DNA reads as TGTGCCAGCAGTTCAAGCGGGGGGCTCGGTAATTCACCCCTCCACTTT. Its translation is CASSSSGGLGNSPLHF.

The chain links TRBV11-3 to TRBJ2-1; D gene uncertain. The CDR3 extends over 13 amino acids. Germline V gives CDR1 SGHNT, CDR2 YENEEA. V was shortened by 5 bases and J by 10 bases, with 15 bases between the two germline ends. CDR3 sequence: CASSPSGGAEQFF. CDR3 nucleotide sequence: TGTGCCAGCAGCCCCTCGGGCGGAGCGGAGCAGTTCTTC.

The chain combines TRBV5-1 with TRBJ1-1; D is ambiguous. This CDR3 is built from 12 residues. CDR1 and CDR2 from the germline V gene are SGHRS and YFSETQ. Trimming shortened V by 0 bases and J by 10 bases, and 10 bases separated the two germline ends. The CDR3 DNA reads TGCGCCAGCAGCTTGGCGGAGGGTAGAGCTTTCTTT. Translating it yields CASSLAEGRAFF.

The rearrangement links TRBV27 to TRBJ2-1; 12 bases agree with TRBD1. The V gene end was trimmed by 6 bases and the J gene end by 4 bases; junction bases not matched to a gene: 4. The CDR3 is made up of 15 amino acids. Germline V CDR1 and CDR2: MNHEY, SMNVEV (reference sequence). CDR3 in DNA: TGTGCCAGCAGACCGGGACAGGGGGCTTACAATGAGCAGTTCTTC. It translates to CASRPGQGAYNEQFF.

The rearrangement links TRBV11-2 to TRBJ2-3, with D tentatively TRBD2 (6 bases). CDR3 length equals 15 residues. Trimming shortened V by 6 bases and J by 6 bases, and 19 bases separated the two germline ends. Germline CDR1 and CDR2: SGHAT and FQNNGV. CDR3 amino acids: CASSPVGGVGDTQYF. The CDR3 coding sequence is TGTGCCAGCAGTCCAGTCGGCGGGGTCGGGGATACGCAGTATTTT.

The rearrangement joins TRBV4-1 to TRBJ2-7; perhaps TRBD1 as D (5 bases). Trimming took off 0 bases at V and 3 bases at J, with 9 bases between the two ends. The CDR3 covers 14 residues. Germline CDR1 and CDR2: MGHRA and YSYEKL. CDR3 in amino acids: CASSQESGIYEQYF. The CDR3 coding sequence is TGCGCCAGCAGCCAAGAGTCAGGGATCTACGAGCAGTACTTC.

Regarding this clone: This specimen includes other DNA sequences encoding the same CDR3. V and J are TRBV5-1 and TRBJ1-1; tentatively, D is TRBD1 (5 bases). CDR1 SGHRS and CDR2 YFSETQ come from the germline V gene. The CDR3 is 14 amino acids. Between the trimmed V and J ends, which lost 5 bases and 0 bases, there was a span of 11 bases. The CDR3, as DNA: TGCGCCAGCAGGGAGGGGAGGATGAACACTGAAGCTTTCTTT. It is translated as CASREGRMNTEAFF. Using reference TRBV5-1 and TRBJ1-1 for the parts outside the CDR3, the full variable domain is KAGVTQTPRYLIKTRGQQVTLSCSPISGHRSVSWYQQTPGQGLQFLFEYFSETQRNKGNFPGRFSGRQFSNSRSEMNVSTLELGDSALYLCASREGRMNTEAFFGQGTRLTVV.

The chain has TRBV19 and TRBJ2-2; D tentatively fits TRBD1 or TRBD2 (5 bases each). The ends were cut back, 3 bases at V and 1 base at J, with 15 bases in the middle. This CDR3 spans 17 amino acids. Per germline, CDR1 LNHDA and CDR2 SQIVND (reference sequence). This CDR3 is CASSIPREYGNTGELFF. CDR3 nucleotide sequence: TGTGCCAGTAGTATTCCCAGGGAGTATGGGAACACCGGGGAGCTGTTTTTT.

The chain recombines TRBV2 with TRBJ1-6; D possibly corresponds to TRBD1 (5 bases). This CDR3 contains 14 residues. Trimming removed 6 bases from V and 10 bases from J, with 16 bases in between. The germline V gene has CDR1 SNHLY and CDR2 FYNNEI. CDR3 in amino acids: CASSRGGDESPLHF. CDR3 coding DNA: TGTGCCAGCAGCAGAGGAGGGGACGAATCACCCCTCCACTTT.

The CDR3 coding sequence is TGTGCCAGCAGCGTAGGGACAGATACGCAGTATTTT. Translating gives CASSVGTDTQYF. This chain uses TRBV9 with TRBJ2-3; D is ambiguous. The germline V and J ends were trimmed by 0 bases and 3 bases, with 2 bases remaining between them. Germline CDR1 SGDLS, CDR2 YYNGEE. The CDR3 sequence is 12 residues long.

The chain has TRBV5-1 and TRBJ2-2; D gene uncertain. V was shortened by 6 bases and J by 1 base, with 13 bases between the two germline ends. Germline V gene lookup returns CDR1 SGHRS and CDR2 YFSETQ. The CDR3 is made up of 15 amino acids. The CDR3 spells CASKTGQENTGELFF. The CDR3 DNA reads as TGCGCCAGCAAAACCGGGCAGGAGAACACCGGGGAGCTGTTTTTT.